One sample yielded the 26 T cell receptor beta chains listed below, sequenced in a study of cytomegalovirus exposure and HLA in healthy donors. The PCR ran on 60 Vbeta and 13 Jbeta primers. Assay: immunoSEQ multiplex PCR; the TCRdb copy retains only in-frame clones and omits some. The sample has more than 95,000 clones, around 60% seen once; the top ten hold around 3.5%. The sequencing sample was made of PBMCs. The receptors derive from a man between 60 and 70 years old in good health and CMV-seronegative.

This sequence joins TRBV28 and TRBJ2-5, with D possibly being TRBD1 (5 bases). The CDR3 covers 13 residues. Deletions cut 7 bases from V and 1 base from J, with 10 bases between. CDR1 and CDR2 from the germline V gene are MDHEN and SYDVKM. The CDR3 loop is CASNGQFQETQYF. CDR3 bases: TGTGCCAGCAACGGACAATTCCAAGAGACCCAGTACTTC.

The chain carries TRBV5-6 and TRBJ1-1; a possible D gene is TRBD1 (5 bases). From germline, CDR1 is SGHDT and CDR2 YYEEEE. This CDR3 region has 14 residues. V was pared by 4 bases and J by 5 bases, with 15 bases between. The CDR3 reads CASSPDSGGTEAFF. The CDR3 DNA reads TGTGCCAGCAGCCCCGACAGCGGAGGGACTGAAGCTTTCTTT. The full variable domain, with the rest looked up from reference TRBV5-6 and TRBJ1-1, is DAGVTQSPTHLIKTRGQQVTLRCSPKSGHDTVSWYQQALGQGPQFIFQYYEEEERQRGNFPDRFSGHQFPNYSSELNVNALLLGDSALYLCASSPDSGGTEAFFGQGTRLTVV.

Points on this clone: Other DNA sequences from this sample encode an identical CDR3 as well. The J gene is TRBJ1-2, the V gene TRBV5-1; possible D gene TRBD1, 5 bases. The CDR3 has 14 residues. The germline CDR1 and CDR2 sequences are SGHRS and YFSETQ. V was cut by 6 bases and J by 4 bases, with 16 bases left in between. The CDR3 DNA reads as TGCGCCAGCACCGCCGCAGGAGGGGCCTATGGCTACACCTTC. Its protein product is CASTAAGGAYGYTF.

The chain recombines TRBV9 with TRBJ1-1; TRBD1 might be the D (6 bases). Per the germline V gene, CDR1 is SGDLS and CDR2 is YYNGEE. This CDR3 has 16 residues. The ends were cut back, 3 bases at V and 0 bases at J, with 15 bases in the middle. The CDR3 reads CASSGQVEIMNTEAFF. The CDR3 DNA reads TGTGCCAGCAGCGGACAGGTAGAAATTATGAACACTGAAGCTTTCTTT.

The chain joins TRBV5-1 to TRBJ2-7; 7 bases are a match to TRBD1. CDR1 and CDR2 from the germline V gene are SGHRS and YFSETQ. The CDR3 covers 15 residues. J lost 2 bases, V lost 2 bases, and 7 bases had no gene match. DNA for the CDR3: TGCGCCAGCAGCTTCGTTTCAGGGGGAACCTACGAGCAGTACTTC. It yields the protein CASSFVSGGTYEQYF.

This sequence joins TRBV19 and TRBJ2-5; TRBD2 is a possible D gene (6 bases). This CDR3 has 13 amino acids. The V end was cut by 7 bases, the J end by 5 bases, with 14 bases between. Germline lookup yields CDR1 LNHDA and CDR2 SQIVND (reference sequence). This chain's CDR3 is CASKMGGRETQYF. The CDR3, as DNA: TGTGCCAGTAAGATGGGAGGCAGGGAGACCCAGTACTTC.

This clone has just a few counts. J is TRBJ2-7 and V is TRBV11-2, with 7 positions matching TRBD1. Germline CDR1 reads SGHAT; CDR2 reads FQNNGV. The CDR3 runs to 15 residues. With 2 bases clipped from V and 0 bases from J, the junction kept 4 bases outside the gene matches. Written as DNA, the CDR3 is TGTGCCAGCAGCTTAACAGGGGAAGGCTCCTACGAGCAGTACTTC. Its translation is CASSLTGEGSYEQYF. Variable domain in full (rest from reference TRBV11-2 and TRBJ2-7): EAGVAQSPRYKIIEKRQSVAFWCNPISGHATLYWYQQILGQGPKLLIQFQNNGVVDDSQLPKDRFSAERLKGVDSTLKIQPAKLEDSAVYLCASSLTGEGSYEQYFGPGTRLTVT.

This clone is a singleton in its sample. The V call is TRBV10-3, the J call TRBJ2-7; D might be TRBD1 (5 bases). CDR3 length: 13 residues. Looked up from germline, CDR1 is ENHRY and CDR2 is SYGVKD. Trimming stripped 6 bases from V and 3 bases from J, with 12 bases between. The CDR3, as DNA: TGTGCCATCAGCCAGGGCCTGCACTACGAGCAGTACTTC. It specifies CAISQGLHYEQYF.

The chain has TRBV9 and TRBJ1-6, with a weak D call TRBD1 (5 bases). The CDR3 has 15 amino acids. Trimming stripped 0 bases from V and 9 bases from J, with 13 bases between. CDR1 and CDR2 from the germline V gene are SGDLS and YYNGEE. DNA for the CDR3: TGTGCCAGCAGCGTAGCATTATCGGGGGGTTCACCCCTCCACTTT. Translation: CASSVALSGGSPLHF.

V and J are TRBV6-1 and TRBJ1-4; D is undetermined. The V end lost 3 bases, the J end lost 0 bases, and 8 bases lay between the germline ends. Germline V CDR1 and CDR2: MNHNS, SASEGT. This CDR3 has 15 residues. CDR3 region: CASSEASSTNEKLFF. DNA of the CDR3: TGTGCCAGCAGTGAGGCCAGTTCAACTAATGAAAAACTGTTTTTT.

This clone was seen a handful of times. The chain carries TRBV9 and TRBJ2-1; 8 nucleotides align to TRBD1. Germline V gene data show CDR1 as SGDLS and CDR2 as YYNGEE. Trimming took 0 bases from V and 1 from J; bases not matched to a gene: 3. This CDR3 is built from 16 residues. Here the CDR3 DNA reads TGTGCCAGCAGCGTAGGCCAGGGGGCTTCCTACAATGAGCAGTTCTTC. Amino acid sequence: CASSVGQGASYNEQFF.

The chain is built from TRBV6-5 and TRBJ2-1, with 7 bases identical to TRBD2. CDR1 and CDR2 from the germline V gene are MNHEY and SVGAGI. V shed 4 bases and J 7 bases; nucleotides not matched to a gene: 10. The CDR3 loop spans 15 amino acids. The CDR3 protein is CASSWSGAKRNEQFF. Here the CDR3 DNA reads TGTGCCAGCAGTTGGAGCGGGGCAAAAAGAAATGAGCAGTTCTTC.

The chain combines TRBV28 with TRBJ1-1; 12 nucleotides line up with TRBD1. The length of the CDR3 is 15 residues. The V segment lost 6 bases and the J segment 5 bases; nucleotides outside the gene matches: 7. Per germline, CDR1 MDHEN and CDR2 SYDVKM. CDR3 amino acids: CASRRMGQGATEAFF. The CDR3, as DNA: TGTGCCAGCAGAAGAATGGGACAGGGGGCGACTGAAGCTTTCTTT.

V usage is TRBV2 and J usage is TRBJ1-2; D gene uncertain. V lost 2 bases, J lost 0 bases, and 4 bases lay in between. Germline V gene sequence: CDR1 SNHLY, CDR2 FYNNEI. This CDR3 comprises 13 residues. CDR3: CASSEPSNYGYTF. In DNA, the CDR3 is TGTGCCAGCAGTGAACCCTCTAACTATGGCTACACCTTC.

This clone has a handful of counts. The V and J genes are TRBV7-9 and TRBJ1-1; 8 bases map to TRBD1. The CDR3 loop spans 14 amino acids. J lost 4 bases, V lost 5 bases, and 6 bases had no gene match. Germline values: CDR1 SEHNR, CDR2 FQNEAQ (reference sequence). The CDR3 region is CASSDGQGGTEAFF. CDR3 sequence (DNA): TGTGCCAGCAGCGATGGACAGGGCGGCACTGAAGCTTTCTTT.

This clone was seen a handful of times. V and J are TRBV5-1 and TRBJ2-1; 13 bases are a match to TRBD2. The CDR3 sequence is 17 residues long. Germline-derived CDR1 and CDR2 are SGHRS and YFSETQ. V lost 0 bases to trimming and J lost 2 bases; unmatched junction nucleotides: 2. The CDR3 DNA reads TGCGCCAGCAGCTTGGGAGGACTAGCGGGAGCCTACAATGAGCAGTTCTTC. This codes for CASSLGGLAGAYNEQFF. The full variable domain, its missing parts supplied by reference TRBV5-1 and TRBJ2-1, is KAGVTQTPRYLIKTRGQQVTLSCSPISGHRSVSWYQQTPGQGLQFLFEYFSETQRNKGNFPGRFSGRQFSNSRSEMNVSTLELGDSALYLCASSLGGLAGAYNEQFFGPGTRLTVL.

This clone occurred a few times. This chain links TRBV15 with TRBJ1-1; D not resolved. The V end lost 1 base, the J end lost 5 bases, and 14 bases lay between the germline ends. The length of the CDR3 is 15 residues. CDR1 and CDR2 from the germline V gene are LNHNV and YYDKDF (reference sequence). CDR3 protein: CATSRGFPGVTEAFF. The CDR3 nucleotides read TGTGCCACCAGCAGAGGGTTCCCGGGAGTTACTGAAGCTTTCTTT.

The chain combines TRBV6-5 with TRBJ2-1; 9 bases fit TRBD1. The trim removed 2 bases at V and 9 bases at J, leaving 11 bases unmatched. The germline gives CDR1 MNHEY, CDR2 SVGAGI. This CDR3 is built from 16 residues. The CDR3 is CASSYVSGQGTGEQFF. The CDR3 nucleotides read TGTGCCAGCAGTTACGTCTCGGGACAGGGTACGGGTGAGCAGTTCTTC.

This clone has only a few counts. The V gene is TRBV6-5, the J gene TRBJ1-4; possibly TRBD1 for D (5 bases). Between the trimmed V and J ends, which lost 2 bases and 7 bases, there was a span of 11 bases. From germline, CDR1 is MNHEY and CDR2 SVGAGI. The length of the CDR3 is 14 residues. The CDR3 coding sequence is TGTGCCAGCAGTTACATGGGGGGAGGTGAAAAACTGTTTTTT. This gives the protein CASSYMGGGEKLFF.

As regards this clone: The same CDR3 is also encoded by other DNA sequences in this sample. Here the CDR3 DNA reads TGTGCCAGTAGTACAGGGGTACGAGAGACCCAGTACTTC. It codes for CASSTGVRETQYF. J is TRBJ2-5 and V is TRBV19; maybe TRBD1 (6 bases). Trimming stripped 4 bases from V and 4 bases from J, with 10 bases between. CDR1 and CDR2 from the germline V gene are LNHDA and SQIVND (reference sequence). CDR3 length: 13 amino acids.

This rearrangement joins TRBV5-6 to TRBJ1-1; D gene ambiguous. This CDR3 has 15 residues. Trimming removed 0 bases at V and 0 bases at J, with 9 bases between. Germline assignment: CDR1 SGHDT and CDR2 YYEEEE. CDR3 bases: TGTGCCAGCAGCTTGGACACGGGGATGAACACTGAAGCTTTCTTT. It yields the protein CASSLDTGMNTEAFF.

V gene TRBV21-1 combines with J gene TRBJ1-6; no DNA check was done on the table's D call, TRBD1. TRBV21-1 is designated a pseudogene. CDR3 length equals 18 residues. CDR3 coding DNA: TGTGCCAGCAGCAAACCCCGGGGGTCGACAGGGAGGAATTCACCCCTCCACTTT. Translation: CASSKPRGSTGRNSPLHF.

This clone came up a few times. V and J are TRBV6-6 and TRBJ1-3; no clear D gene. Germline CDR1 MNHNY, CDR2 SVGAGI (reference sequence). V was trimmed by 6 bases and J by 0 bases, leaving 6 bases between them. The CDR3 runs to 13 residues. CDR3: CASRQFSGNTIYF. The CDR3 DNA sequence: TGTGCCAGCAGACAGTTCTCTGGAAACACCATATATTTT.

This clone has more than one count but fewer than ten. This chain links TRBV7-8 with TRBJ1-6; tentatively, D is TRBD1 (5 bases). This CDR3 comprises 17 residues. The germline V and J ends were trimmed by 1 base and 9 bases, with 19 bases remaining between them. CDR1 is SGHVS and CDR2 is FQNEAQ in the germline V gene. This CDR3 is CASSLGGGRVTVSPLHF. As DNA, the CDR3 is TGTGCCAGCAGCTTAGGGGGGGGTAGGGTAACGGTTTCACCCCTCCACTTT.

The V gene is TRBV21-1, the J gene TRBJ2-7; the table's D call of TRBD2 was not tested on the DNA. TRBV21-1 is given as a pseudogene. This CDR3 contains 16 residues. The CDR3 DNA reads TGTGCCAGCAGCAAAGTTCGGTCCCCCTTGGTCCACGAGCAGTACTTC. Its translation: CASSKVRSPLVHEQYF.

Regarding this clone: At one of its ends the junction is not consistent with the germline gene, which may arise from a read error. The chain joins TRBV9 to TRBJ2-3; 7 bases agree with TRBD2. The germline V gene has CDR1 SGDLS and CDR2 YYNGEE. The CDR3 loop spans 15 amino acids. The CDR3 DNA reads as TGTGCCAGCAACGTAGACGGGGGGAACACAGATACGCAGTATTTT. Protein: CASNVDGGNTDTQYF.